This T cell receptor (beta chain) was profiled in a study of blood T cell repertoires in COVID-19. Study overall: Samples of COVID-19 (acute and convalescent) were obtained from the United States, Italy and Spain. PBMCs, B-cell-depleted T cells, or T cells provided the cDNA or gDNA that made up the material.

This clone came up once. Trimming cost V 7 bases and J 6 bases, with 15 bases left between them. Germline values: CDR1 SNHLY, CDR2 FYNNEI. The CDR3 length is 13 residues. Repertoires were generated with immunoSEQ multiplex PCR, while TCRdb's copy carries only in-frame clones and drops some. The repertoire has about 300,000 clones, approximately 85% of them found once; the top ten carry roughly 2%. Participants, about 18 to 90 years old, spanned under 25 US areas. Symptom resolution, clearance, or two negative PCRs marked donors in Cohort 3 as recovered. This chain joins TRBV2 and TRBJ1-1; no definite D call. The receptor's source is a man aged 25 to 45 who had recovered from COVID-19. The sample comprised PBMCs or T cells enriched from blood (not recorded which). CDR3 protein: CASTFPDSPEAFF. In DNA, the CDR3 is TGTGCCAGCACGTTTCCCGACTCTCCTGAAGCTTTCTTT.